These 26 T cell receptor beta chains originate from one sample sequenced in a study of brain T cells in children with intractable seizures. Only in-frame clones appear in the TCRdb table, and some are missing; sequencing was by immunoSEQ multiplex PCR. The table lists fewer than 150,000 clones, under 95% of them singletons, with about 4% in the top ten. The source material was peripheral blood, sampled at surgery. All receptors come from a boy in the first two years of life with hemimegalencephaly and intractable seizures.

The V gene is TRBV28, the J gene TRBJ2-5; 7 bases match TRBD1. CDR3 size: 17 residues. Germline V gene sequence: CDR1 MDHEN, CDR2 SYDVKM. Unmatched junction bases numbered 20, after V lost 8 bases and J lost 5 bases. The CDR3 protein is CASCGARGPGWGETQYF. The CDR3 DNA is TGTGCCAGCTGCGGCGCTAGGGGGCCTGGCTGGGGGGAGACCCAGTACTTC. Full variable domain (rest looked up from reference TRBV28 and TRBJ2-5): DVKVTQSSRYLVKRTGEKVFLECVQDMDHENMFWYRQDPGLGLRLIYFSYDVKMKEKGDIPEGYSVSREKKERFSLILESASTNQTSMYLCASCGARGPGWGETQYFGPGTRLLVL.

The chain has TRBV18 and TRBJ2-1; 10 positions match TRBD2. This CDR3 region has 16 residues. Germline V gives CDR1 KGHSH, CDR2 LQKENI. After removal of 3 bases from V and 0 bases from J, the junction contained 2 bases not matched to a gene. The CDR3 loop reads CASSPGLAASYNEQFF. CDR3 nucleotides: TGTGCCAGCTCACCTGGACTAGCGGCCTCCTACAATGAGCAGTTCTTC.

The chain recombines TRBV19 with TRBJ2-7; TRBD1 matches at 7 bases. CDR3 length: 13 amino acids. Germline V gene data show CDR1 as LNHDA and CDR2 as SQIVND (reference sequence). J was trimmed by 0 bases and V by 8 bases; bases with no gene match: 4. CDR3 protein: CASRQGASYEQYF. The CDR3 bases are TGTGCCAGTCGACAGGGAGCCTCCTACGAGCAGTACTTC.

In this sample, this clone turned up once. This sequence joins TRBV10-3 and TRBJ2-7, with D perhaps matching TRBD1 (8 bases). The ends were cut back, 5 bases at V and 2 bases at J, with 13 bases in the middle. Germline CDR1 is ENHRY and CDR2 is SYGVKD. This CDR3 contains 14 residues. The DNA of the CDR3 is TGTGCCATCAGTCCAGCGGGACAGGCCTACGAGCAGTACTTC. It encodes CAISPAGQAYEQYF.

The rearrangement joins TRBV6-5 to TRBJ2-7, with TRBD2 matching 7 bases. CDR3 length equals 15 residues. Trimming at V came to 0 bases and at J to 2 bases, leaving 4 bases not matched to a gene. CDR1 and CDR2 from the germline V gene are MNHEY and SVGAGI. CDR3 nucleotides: TGTGCCAGCAGTTACTCGGCTAGCGGAACCTACGAGCAGTACTTC. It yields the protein CASSYSASGTYEQYF.

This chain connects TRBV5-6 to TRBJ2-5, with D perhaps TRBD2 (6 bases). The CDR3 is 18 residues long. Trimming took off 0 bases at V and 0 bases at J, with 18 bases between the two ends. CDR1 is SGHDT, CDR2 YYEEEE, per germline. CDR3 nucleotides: TGTGCCAGCAGCTTGGAGAGGTGGGGCTCGGGGGACCAAGAGACCCAGTACTTC. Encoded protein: CASSLERWGSGDQETQYF.

The CDR3 sequence is CASSDRSGRGNYEQYF. Written as DNA, the CDR3 is TGTGCCAGCAGTGACCGAAGCGGGAGGGGAAACTACGAGCAGTACTTC. The genes are TRBV25-1 and TRBJ2-7, with TRBD2 identical over 10 bases. The germline V gene encodes CDR1 MGHDK and CDR2 SYGVNS. This CDR3 comprises 16 residues. With 3 bases clipped from V and 3 bases from J, the junction kept 8 bases outside the gene matches.

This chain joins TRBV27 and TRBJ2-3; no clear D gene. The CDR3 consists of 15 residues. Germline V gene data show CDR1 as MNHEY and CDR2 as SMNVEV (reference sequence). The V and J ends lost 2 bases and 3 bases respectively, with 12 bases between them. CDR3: CASSLAPLTTDTQYF. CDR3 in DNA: TGTGCCAGCAGTTTAGCACCGCTAACAACAGATACGCAGTATTTT.

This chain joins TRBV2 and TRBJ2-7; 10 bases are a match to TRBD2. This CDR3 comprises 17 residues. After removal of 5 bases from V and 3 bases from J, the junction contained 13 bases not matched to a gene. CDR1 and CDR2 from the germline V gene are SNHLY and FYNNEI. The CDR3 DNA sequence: TGTGCCAGCAGTCCAACTAGCGGGGCCTCACGGCGCTACGAGCAGTACTTC. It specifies CASSPTSGASRRYEQYF. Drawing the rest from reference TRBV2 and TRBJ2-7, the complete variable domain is EPEVTQTPSHQVTQMGQEVILRCVPISNHLYFYWYRQILGQKVEFLVSFYNNEISEKSEIFDDQFSVERPDGSNFTLKIRSTKLEDSAMYFCASSPTSGASRRYEQYFGPGTRLTVT.

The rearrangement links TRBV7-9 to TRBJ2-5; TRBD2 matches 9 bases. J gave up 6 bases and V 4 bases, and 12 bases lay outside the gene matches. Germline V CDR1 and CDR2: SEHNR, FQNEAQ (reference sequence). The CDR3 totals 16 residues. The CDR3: CASSSLIAGVEKTQYF. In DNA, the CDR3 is TGTGCCAGCAGCTCACTAATAGCGGGAGTAGAAAAGACCCAGTACTTC.

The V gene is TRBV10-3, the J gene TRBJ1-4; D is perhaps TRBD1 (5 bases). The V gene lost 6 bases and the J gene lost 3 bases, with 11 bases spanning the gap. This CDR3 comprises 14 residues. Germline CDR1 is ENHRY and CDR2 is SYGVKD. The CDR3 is CAISAGTSNEKLFF. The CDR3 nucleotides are TGTGCCATCAGCGCCGGGACCTCTAATGAAAAACTGTTTTTT.

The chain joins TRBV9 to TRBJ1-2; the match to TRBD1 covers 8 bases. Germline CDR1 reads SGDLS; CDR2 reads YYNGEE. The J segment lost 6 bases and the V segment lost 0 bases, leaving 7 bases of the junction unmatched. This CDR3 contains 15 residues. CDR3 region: CASSVATWTGNGYTF. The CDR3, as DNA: TGTGCCAGCAGCGTAGCTACTTGGACAGGGAATGGCTACACCTTC.

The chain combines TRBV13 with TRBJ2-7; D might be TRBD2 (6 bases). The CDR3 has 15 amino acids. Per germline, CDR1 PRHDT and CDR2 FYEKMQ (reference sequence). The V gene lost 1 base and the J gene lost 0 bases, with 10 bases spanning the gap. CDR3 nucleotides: TGTGCCAGCAGCTTAGTGGGAGGCCCCTCCTACGAGCAGTACTTC. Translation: CASSLVGGPSYEQYF.

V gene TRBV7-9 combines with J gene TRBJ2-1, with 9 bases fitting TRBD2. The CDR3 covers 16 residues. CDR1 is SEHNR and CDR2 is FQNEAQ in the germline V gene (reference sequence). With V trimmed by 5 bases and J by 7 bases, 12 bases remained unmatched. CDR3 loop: CASSRGLAQTHNEQFF. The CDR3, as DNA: TGTGCCAGCAGCCGGGGACTAGCTCAGACACATAATGAGCAGTTCTTC.

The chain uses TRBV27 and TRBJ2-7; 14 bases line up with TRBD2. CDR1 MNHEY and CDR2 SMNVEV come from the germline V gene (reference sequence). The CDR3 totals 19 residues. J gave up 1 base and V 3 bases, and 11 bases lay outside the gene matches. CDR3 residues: CASSFAAPGLAGESYEQYF. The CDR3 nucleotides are TGTGCCAGCAGTTTCGCCGCCCCGGGACTAGCGGGAGAATCCTACGAGCAGTACTTC.

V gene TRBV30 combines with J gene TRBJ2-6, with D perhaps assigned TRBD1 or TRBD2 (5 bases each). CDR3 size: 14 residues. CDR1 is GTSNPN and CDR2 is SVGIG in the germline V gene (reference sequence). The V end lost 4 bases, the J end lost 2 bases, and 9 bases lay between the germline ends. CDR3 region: CAWTGSPGANVLTF. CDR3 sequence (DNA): TGTGCCTGGACAGGGAGCCCTGGGGCCAACGTCCTGACTTTC.

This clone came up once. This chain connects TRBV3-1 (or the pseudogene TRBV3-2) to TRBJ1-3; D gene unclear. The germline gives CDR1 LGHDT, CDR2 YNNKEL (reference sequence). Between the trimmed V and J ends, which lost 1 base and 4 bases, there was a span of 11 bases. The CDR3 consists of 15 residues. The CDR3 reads CASSQVESGGNTIYF. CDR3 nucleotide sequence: TGTGCCAGCAGCCAAGTCGAGTCGGGAGGAAACACCATATATTTT.

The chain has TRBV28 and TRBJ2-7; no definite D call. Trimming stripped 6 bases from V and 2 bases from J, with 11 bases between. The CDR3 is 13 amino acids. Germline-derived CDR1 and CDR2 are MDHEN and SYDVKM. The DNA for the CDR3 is TGTGCCAGCAGCCAGACGGCCACCTACGAGCAGTACTTC. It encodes CASSQTATYEQYF.

The CDR3 loop reads CASSSGLAGASSTDTQYF. The CDR3 bases are TGTGCCAGCAGCTCTGGACTAGCGGGAGCGTCTAGCACAGATACGCAGTATTTT. The V gene is TRBV7-9, the J gene TRBJ2-3, with TRBD2 identical over 13 bases. Germline assignment: CDR1 SEHNR and CDR2 FQNEAQ (reference sequence). J was trimmed by 0 bases and V by 4 bases; bases with no gene match: 7. There are 18 residues in the CDR3. Full variable domain (missing parts from reference TRBV7-9 and TRBJ2-3): DTGVSQNPRHKITKRGQNVTFRCDPISEHNRLYWYRQTLGQGPEFLTYFQNEAQLEKSRLLSDRFSAERPKGSFSTLEIQRTEQGDSAMYLCASSSGLAGASSTDTQYFGPGTRLTVL.

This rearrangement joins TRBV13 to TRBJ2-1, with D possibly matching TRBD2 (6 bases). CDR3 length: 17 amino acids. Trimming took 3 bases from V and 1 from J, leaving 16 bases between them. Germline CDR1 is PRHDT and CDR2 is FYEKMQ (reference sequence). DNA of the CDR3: TGTGCCAGCAGCTTTAGATGGGGGGAGCGATCCTACAATGAGCAGTTCTTC. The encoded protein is CASSFRWGERSYNEQFF. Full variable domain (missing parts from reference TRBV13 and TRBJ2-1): AAGVIQSPRHLIKEKRETATLKCYPIPRHDTVYWYQQGPGQDPQFLISFYEKMQSDKGSIPDRFSAQQFSDYHSELNMSSLELGDSALYFCASSFRWGERSYNEQFFGPGTRLTVL.

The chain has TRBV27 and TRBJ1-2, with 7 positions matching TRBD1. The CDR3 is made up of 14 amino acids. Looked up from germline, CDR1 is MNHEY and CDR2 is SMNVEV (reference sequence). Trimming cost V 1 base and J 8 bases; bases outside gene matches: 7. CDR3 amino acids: CASSLLTGMGGYTF. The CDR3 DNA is TGTGCCAGCAGTTTATTGACAGGGATGGGCGGCTACACCTTC.

In DNA form, the CDR3 reads TGTGCCAGCAGCCCACCGGTCTTGGAGCAGTACTTC. Protein product: CASSPPVLEQYF. V and J are TRBV28 and TRBJ2-7; D gene unclear. V was pared by 6 bases and J by 7 bases, with 13 bases between. The length of the CDR3 is 12 residues. From germline, CDR1 is MDHEN and CDR2 SYDVKM.

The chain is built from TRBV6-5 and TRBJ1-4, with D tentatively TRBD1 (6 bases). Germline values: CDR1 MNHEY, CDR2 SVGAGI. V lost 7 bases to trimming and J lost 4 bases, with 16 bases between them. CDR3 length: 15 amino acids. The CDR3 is CASTRAGAHNEKLFF. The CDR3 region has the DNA TGTGCCAGCACTAGAGCGGGGGCTCATAATGAAAAACTGTTTTTT.

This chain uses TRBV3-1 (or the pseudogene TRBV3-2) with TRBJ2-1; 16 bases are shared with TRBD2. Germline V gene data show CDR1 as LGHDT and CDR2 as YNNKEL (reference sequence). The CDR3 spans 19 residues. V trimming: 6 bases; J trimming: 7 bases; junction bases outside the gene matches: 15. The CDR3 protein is CASRPGLAGGPTGENEQFF. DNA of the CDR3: TGTGCCAGCAGACCGGGACTAGCGGGAGGGCCCACCGGGGAGAATGAGCAGTTCTTC.

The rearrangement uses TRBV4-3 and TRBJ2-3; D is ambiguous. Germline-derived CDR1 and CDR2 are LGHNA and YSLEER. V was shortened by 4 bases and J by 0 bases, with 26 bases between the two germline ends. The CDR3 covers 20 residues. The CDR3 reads CASSPTPPLGRSTSTDTQYF. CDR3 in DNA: TGCGCCAGCAGCCCCACTCCGCCCCTAGGCCGGTCGACTAGCACAGATACGCAGTATTTT.

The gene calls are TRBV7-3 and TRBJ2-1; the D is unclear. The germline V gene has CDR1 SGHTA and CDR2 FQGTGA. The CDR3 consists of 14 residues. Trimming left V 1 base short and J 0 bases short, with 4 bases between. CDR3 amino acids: CASSLRGSYNEQFF. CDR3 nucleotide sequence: TGTGCCAGCAGCTTAAGGGGCTCCTACAATGAGCAGTTCTTC. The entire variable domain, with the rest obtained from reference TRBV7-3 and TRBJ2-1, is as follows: GAGVSQTPSNKVTEKGKYVELRCDPISGHTALYWYRQSLGQGPEFLIYFQGTGAADDSGLPNDRFFAVRPEGSVSTLKIQRTERGDSAVYLCASSLRGSYNEQFFGPGTRLTVL.